The text below deals with one T cell receptor beta chain. The identical CDR3 is also encoded by other nucleotide sequences in the sample. The J segment lost 7 bases and the V segment lost 3 bases, leaving 8 bases of the junction unmatched. This CDR3 region has 14 residues. In germline, CDR1 is MDHEN, CDR2 SYDVKM. Generated by immunoSEQ multiplex PCR, the TCRdb table keeps only in-frame clones and is missing some. The table has around 700,000 clones, more than 70% seen once. The study drew all its donors from Caucasian adults living in Nashville, Tennessee. These data come from a study of shared clonotypes between healthy human individuals.

The sequence was obtained from a woman aged 30 to 39 in good health. Sequenced: memory CD4+ T cells sorted from blood. The sample's subset: CD45RA-negative fraction. The chain recombines TRBV28 with TRBJ2-7; 8 nucleotides agree with TRBD1. Here the CDR3 reads CASSLRQGTWEQYF. CDR3 nucleotide sequence: TGTGCCAGCAGTTTGAGACAGGGGACGTGGGAGCAGTACTTC.